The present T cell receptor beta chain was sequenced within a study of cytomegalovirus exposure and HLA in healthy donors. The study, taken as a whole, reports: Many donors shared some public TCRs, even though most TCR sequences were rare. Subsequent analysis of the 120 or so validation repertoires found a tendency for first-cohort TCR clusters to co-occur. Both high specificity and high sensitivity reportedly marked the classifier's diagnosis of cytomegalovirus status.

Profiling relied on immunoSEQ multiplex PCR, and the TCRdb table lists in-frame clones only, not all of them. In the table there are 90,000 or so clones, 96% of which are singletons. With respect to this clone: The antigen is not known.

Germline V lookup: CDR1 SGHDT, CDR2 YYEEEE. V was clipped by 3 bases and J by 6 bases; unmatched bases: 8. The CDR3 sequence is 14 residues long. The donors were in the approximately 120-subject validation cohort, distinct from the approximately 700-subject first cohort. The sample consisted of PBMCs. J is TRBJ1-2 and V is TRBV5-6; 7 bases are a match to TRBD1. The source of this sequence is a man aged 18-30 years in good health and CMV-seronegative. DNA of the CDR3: TGTGCCAGCAGCTGGGGACCGGGACAGAATGGCTACACCTTC. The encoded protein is CASSWGPGQNGYTF.